Below are 17 T cell receptor beta chains sequenced from a single sample in a study of graft-versus-host responses after intestinal transplantation. Antigen specificity for these receptors is unknown. The assay was immunoSEQ multiplex PCR, and TCRdb's table has in-frame clones only and misses some. The sample contains 120,000 or so clones, roughly 95% of which appear only once. The input for sequencing was unstimulated CD8+ T cells sorted from spleen or lymph node cells, taken before intestinal transplant. The receptors derive from a human donor who received an intestinal transplant.

The genes are TRBV29-1 and TRBJ2-7; weak D call: TRBD1 (6 bases). The germline CDR1 and CDR2 sequences are SQVTM and ANQGSEA. The CDR3 sequence is 12 residues long. V was pared by 7 bases and J by 2 bases, with 12 bases between. This CDR3 is CSGIQGPYEQYF. The CDR3 coding sequence is TGCAGCGGTATCCAGGGGCCCTACGAGCAGTACTTC.

The chain recombines TRBV10-2 with TRBJ2-2; D is undetermined. The germline V and J ends were trimmed by 2 bases and 5 bases, with 3 bases remaining between them. Germline V gene sequence: CDR1 WSHSY, CDR2 SAAADI. CDR3 size: 12 residues. Here the CDR3 reads CASSEGTGELFF. CDR3 in DNA: TGCGCCAGCAGTGAGGGGACCGGGGAGCTGTTTTTT.

V usage is TRBV6-6 and J usage is TRBJ1-4; D might be TRBD1 (5 bases). The V end lost 2 bases, the J end lost 7 bases, and 8 bases lay between the germline ends. Per the germline V gene, CDR1 is MNHNY and CDR2 is SVGAGI (reference sequence). This CDR3 region has 13 residues. The CDR3 here is CASSYGGSEKLFF. The CDR3 nucleotides are TGTGCCAGCAGTTACGGGGGTAGTGAAAAACTGTTTTTT.

The chain recombines TRBV10-3 with TRBJ2-5; TRBD2 agrees at 10 bases. TRBJ2-7 matches the DNA end more closely, so the J call is doubtful. The CDR3 is made up of 14 amino acids. Germline V gene sequence: CDR1 ENHRY, CDR2 SYGVKD. CDR3 residues: CATVGTSVAYEQYF. The DNA for the CDR3 is TGTGCCACCGTGGGGACTAGCGTTGCCTACGAGCAGTACTTC.

The genes are TRBV9 and TRBJ2-5; D call uncertain. The V end was cut by 3 bases, the J end by 4 bases, with 22 bases between. Germline assignment: CDR1 SGDLS and CDR2 YYNGEE. This CDR3 is built from 17 residues. The CDR3 loop reads CASSAGDGSVPRETQYF. DNA of the CDR3: TGTGCCAGCAGCGCGGGCGACGGAAGCGTTCCTCGAGAGACCCAGTACTTC.

The V gene is TRBV4-1, the J gene TRBJ2-7, with D perhaps matching TRBD1 (6 bases). CDR1 MGHRA and CDR2 YSYEKL come from the germline V gene. The CDR3 sequence is 18 residues long. The V end lost 0 bases, the J end lost 2 bases, and 20 bases lay between the germline ends. In nucleotides, the CDR3 is TGCGCCAGCAGCCAAGAAGGGGGTAGCGCTAGCCTGGCCTACGAGCAGTACTTC. Protein: CASSQEGGSASLAYEQYF.

This clone was recorded a few times. The chain combines TRBV6-5 with TRBJ1-4; perhaps TRBD1 as D (5 bases). The CDR3 contains 15 residues. The germline CDR1 and CDR2 sequences are MNHEY and SVGAGI. Trimming took 5 bases from V and 10 from J, leaving 20 bases between them. As DNA, the CDR3 is TGTGCCAGCAGTCCCCGCAAGCGGGGGTATGGAAAACTGTTTTTT. Amino acid sequence: CASSPRKRGYGKLFF.

The CDR3 region has the DNA TGTGCCAGCAGCTATTCCTCCCCCAGAGCGGGAATTTACAATGAGCAGTTCTTC. It specifies CASSYSSPRAGIYNEQFF. The chain carries TRBV13 and TRBJ2-1, with TRBD2 identical over 7 bases. V lost 4 bases and J lost 4; bases outside the gene matches: 16. CDR1 and CDR2 from the germline V gene are PRHDT and FYEKMQ (reference sequence). CDR3 length: 18 amino acids.

The chain recombines TRBV21-1 with TRBJ1-4; the D segment call TRBD1 is taken from the table without a DNA check. TRBV21-1 is a pseudogene segment. The CDR3 is 17 residues long. Written as DNA, the CDR3 is TGTGCCAGCAGCAAGGTGATTAATTACAGGGATGGAGAAAAACTGTTTTTT. Translating it yields CASSKVINYRDGEKLFF.

This sequence joins TRBV2 and TRBJ2-5; 12 nucleotides line up with TRBD1. The V and J ends lost 7 bases and 1 base, in that order; junction bases with no gene match: 7. The CDR3 runs 16 residues. CDR1 and CDR2 from the germline V gene are SNHLY and FYNNEI. DNA of the CDR3: TGTGCCAGCATGAGGGGGACAGGGGGCTTCCAAGAGACCCAGTACTTC. It codes for CASMRGTGGFQETQYF.

This clone has only one observation. The rearrangement joins TRBV20-1 to TRBJ1-2; 7 bases agree with TRBD1. CDR3 length: 11 residues. J was trimmed by 6 bases and V by 2 bases; bases with no gene match: 0. Germline V CDR1 and CDR2: DFQATT, SNEGSKA (reference sequence). The CDR3 DNA reads as TGCAGTGCTAGACAGGGGGATGGCTACACCTTC. It encodes CSARQGDGYTF.

The rearrangement links TRBV7-8 to TRBJ2-7; D is unresolved. V was clipped by 1 base and J by 5 bases, with 9 bases between them. This CDR3 region has 13 residues. The germline V gene has CDR1 SGHVS and CDR2 FQNEAQ. The CDR3 bases are TGTGCCAGCAGCTTAGAGGGATCCGACGAGCAGTACTTC. Translation gives CASSLEGSDEQYF.

The chain uses TRBV7-3 and TRBJ2-3; D is perhaps TRBD1 (5 bases). CDR1 and CDR2 (germline): SGHTA, FQGTGA. Trimming removed 6 bases from V and 0 bases from J, with 13 bases in between. The CDR3 covers 15 residues. The CDR3 here is CASSSTGYSTDTQYF. CDR3 in DNA: TGTGCCAGCAGTTCTACAGGTTATAGCACAGATACGCAGTATTTT. Variable domain in full (rest from reference TRBV7-3 and TRBJ2-3): GAGVSQTPSNKVTEKGKYVELRCDPISGHTALYWYRQSLGQGPEFLIYFQGTGAADDSGLPNDRFFAVRPEGSVSTLKIQRTERGDSAVYLCASSSTGYSTDTQYFGPGTRLTVL.

V is TRBV4-1 and J is TRBJ1-6; no clear D gene. Germline assignment: CDR1 MGHRA and CDR2 YSYEKL. V was shortened by 0 bases and J by 10 bases, with 10 bases between the two germline ends. The CDR3 length is 14 residues. This CDR3 reads CASSQDWPGSPLHF. The CDR3 DNA sequence: TGCGCCAGCAGCCAAGATTGGCCGGGGTCACCCCTCCACTTT.

The V gene is TRBV9, the J gene TRBJ2-3; TRBD2 aligns across 7 bases. CDR3 size: 16 residues. The V and J ends lost 1 base and 0 bases, in that order; junction bases with no gene match: 5. The germline V gene has CDR1 SGDLS and CDR2 YYNGEE. The CDR3 bases are TGTGCCAGCAGCGTATTTGGGGGAGGGAGCACAGATACGCAGTATTTT. The encoded protein is CASSVFGGGSTDTQYF.

This clone was found once. This chain connects TRBV6-5 to TRBJ1-1, with 8 bases matching TRBD1. Losses at the gene ends were 3 bases for V and 8 bases for J; bases not matched to a gene: 14. The CDR3 consists of 16 residues. The germline V gene has CDR1 MNHEY and CDR2 SVGAGI. The CDR3 here is CASSYRAGGQGGEAFF. The CDR3 bases are TGTGCCAGCAGTTATCGCGCGGGAGGACAGGGTGGGGAAGCTTTCTTT.

V is TRBV14 and J is TRBJ2-5, with TRBD1 identical over 9 bases. The J call is uncertain, as TRBJ2-7 better fits the DNA end. Germline V CDR1 and CDR2: SGHDN, FVKESK. The length of the CDR3 is 15 residues. The CDR3, as DNA: TGTGCCAGCAGCCATTTGGACAGGGGATCCTACGAGCAGTACTTC. Translated: CASSHLDRGSYEQYF.